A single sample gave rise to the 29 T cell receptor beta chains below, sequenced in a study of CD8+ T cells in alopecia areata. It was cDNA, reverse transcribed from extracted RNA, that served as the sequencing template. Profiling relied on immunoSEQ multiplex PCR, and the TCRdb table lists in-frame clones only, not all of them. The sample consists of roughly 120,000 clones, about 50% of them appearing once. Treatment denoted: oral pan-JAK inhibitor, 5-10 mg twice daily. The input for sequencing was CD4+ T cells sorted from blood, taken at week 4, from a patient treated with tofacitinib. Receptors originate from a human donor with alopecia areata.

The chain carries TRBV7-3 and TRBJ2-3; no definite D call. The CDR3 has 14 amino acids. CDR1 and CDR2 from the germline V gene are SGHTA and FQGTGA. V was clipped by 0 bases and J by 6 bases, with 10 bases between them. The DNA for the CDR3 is TGTGCCAGCAGCTTAACGACCGGAACTGATACGCAGTATTTT. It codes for CASSLTTGTDTQYF.

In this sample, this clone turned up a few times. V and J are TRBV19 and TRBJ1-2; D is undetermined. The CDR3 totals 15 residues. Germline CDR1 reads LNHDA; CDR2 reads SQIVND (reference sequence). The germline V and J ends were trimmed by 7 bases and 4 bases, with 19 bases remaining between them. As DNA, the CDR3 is TGTGCCAGTACCCAACATCCCGACCTGCTCTATGGCTACACCTTC. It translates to CASTQHPDLLYGYTF. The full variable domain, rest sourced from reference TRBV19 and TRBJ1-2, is DGGITQSPKYLFRKEGQNVTLSCEQNLNHDAMYWYRQDPGQGLRLIYYSQIVNDFQKGDIAEGYSVSREKKESFPLTVTSAQKNPTAFYLCASTQHPDLLYGYTFGSGTRLTVV.

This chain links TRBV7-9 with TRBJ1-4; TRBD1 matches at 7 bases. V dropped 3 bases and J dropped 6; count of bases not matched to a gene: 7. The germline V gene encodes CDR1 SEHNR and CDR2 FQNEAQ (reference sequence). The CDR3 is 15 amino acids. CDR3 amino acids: CASSFTGAGDEKLFF. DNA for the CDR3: TGTGCCAGCAGCTTCACAGGGGCCGGAGATGAAAAACTGTTTTTT.

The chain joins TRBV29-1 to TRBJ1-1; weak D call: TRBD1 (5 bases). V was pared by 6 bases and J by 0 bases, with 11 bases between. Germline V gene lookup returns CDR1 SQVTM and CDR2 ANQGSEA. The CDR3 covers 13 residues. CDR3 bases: TGCAGCGTAGCAGGGAAAATGAACACTGAAGCTTTCTTT. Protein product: CSVAGKMNTEAFF.

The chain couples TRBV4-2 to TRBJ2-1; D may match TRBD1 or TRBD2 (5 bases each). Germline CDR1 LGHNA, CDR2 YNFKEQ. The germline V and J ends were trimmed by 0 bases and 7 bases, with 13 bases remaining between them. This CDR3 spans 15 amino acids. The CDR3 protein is CASSQEGEGWNEQFF. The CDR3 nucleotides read TGTGCCAGCAGCCAAGAGGGGGAAGGGTGGAATGAGCAGTTCTTC.

The CDR3 bases are TGCAGCGTTGAGCCCGGGACAGGGCATGGCTACACCTTC. It encodes CSVEPGTGHGYTF. The rearrangement joins TRBV29-1 to TRBJ1-2, with TRBD1 identical over 9 bases. The CDR3 spans 13 residues. V was clipped by 3 bases and J by 6 bases; unmatched bases: 5. The germline V gene has CDR1 SQVTM and CDR2 ANQGSEA.

DNA for the CDR3: TGTGCCAGCAGCCGAGACAGGGGTCGAGAAAAACTGTTTTTT. Its protein product is CASSRDRGREKLFF. This sequence joins TRBV6-5 and TRBJ1-4; 8 nucleotides line up with TRBD1. V lost 6 bases, J lost 8 bases, and 8 bases stayed unmatched. The CDR3 length is 14 residues. Germline CDR1 and CDR2: MNHEY and SVGAGI.

In DNA, the CDR3 is TGCAGCGTTGAACGGTACCAAGAGACCCAGTACTTC. Translation: CSVERYQETQYF. This rearrangement joins TRBV29-1 to TRBJ2-5; D gene ambiguous. The CDR3 extends over 12 amino acids. V was trimmed by 2 bases and J by 0 bases, leaving 4 bases between them. CDR1 is SQVTM and CDR2 is ANQGSEA in the germline V gene.

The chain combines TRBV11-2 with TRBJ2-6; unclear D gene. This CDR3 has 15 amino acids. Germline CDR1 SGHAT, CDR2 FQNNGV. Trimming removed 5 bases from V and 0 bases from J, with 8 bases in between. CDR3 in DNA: TGTGCCAGCAGCCATTACGGCTCTGGGGCCAACGTCCTGACTTTC. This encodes CASSHYGSGANVLTF.

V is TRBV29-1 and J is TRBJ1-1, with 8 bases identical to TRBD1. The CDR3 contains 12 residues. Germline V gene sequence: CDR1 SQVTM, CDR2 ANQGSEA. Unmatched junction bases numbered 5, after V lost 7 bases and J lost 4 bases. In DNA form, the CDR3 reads TGCAGCGCAAACAGGGGGTCCACTGAAGCTTTCTTT. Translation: CSANRGSTEAFF.

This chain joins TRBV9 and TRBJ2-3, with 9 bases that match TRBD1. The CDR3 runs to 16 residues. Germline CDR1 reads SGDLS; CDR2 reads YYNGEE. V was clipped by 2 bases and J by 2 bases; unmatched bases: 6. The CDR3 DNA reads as TGTGCCAGCAGCGTGACCGGGACAGGGAACACAGATACGCAGTATTTT. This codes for CASSVTGTGNTDTQYF.

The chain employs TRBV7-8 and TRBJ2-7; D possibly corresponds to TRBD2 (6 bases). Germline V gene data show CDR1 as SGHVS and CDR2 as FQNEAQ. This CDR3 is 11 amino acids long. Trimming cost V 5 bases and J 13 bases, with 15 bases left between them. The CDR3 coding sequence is TGTGCCAGCAGCCTCGGGACTTACTGTTACTTC. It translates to CASSLGTYCYF.

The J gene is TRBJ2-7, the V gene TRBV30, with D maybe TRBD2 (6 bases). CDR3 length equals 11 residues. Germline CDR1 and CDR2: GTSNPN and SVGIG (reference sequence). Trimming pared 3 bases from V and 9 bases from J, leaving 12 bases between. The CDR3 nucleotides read TGTGCCTGGAGGCGGGACGTACGGCAGTACTTC. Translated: CAWRRDVRQYF.

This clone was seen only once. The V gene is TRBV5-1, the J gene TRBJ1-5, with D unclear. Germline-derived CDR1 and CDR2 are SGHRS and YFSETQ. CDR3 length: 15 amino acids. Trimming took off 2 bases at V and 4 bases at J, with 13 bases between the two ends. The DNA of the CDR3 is TGCGCCAGCAGCTTAGAAGGACGACCAAATCAGCCCCAGCATTTT. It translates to CASSLEGRPNQPQHF.

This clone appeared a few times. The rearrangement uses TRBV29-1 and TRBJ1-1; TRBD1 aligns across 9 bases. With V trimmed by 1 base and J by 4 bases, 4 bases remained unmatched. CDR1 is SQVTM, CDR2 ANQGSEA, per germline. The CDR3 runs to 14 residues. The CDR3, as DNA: TGCAGCGTTGAAGTTGGGACAGGGCCCACTGAAGCTTTCTTT. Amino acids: CSVEVGTGPTEAFF.

In DNA, the CDR3 is TGTGCCAGTAGTACGCACAGGGGAACGAACACTGAAGCTTTCTTT. Residues: CASSTHRGTNTEAFF. V and J are TRBV19 and TRBJ1-1; 7 bases align to TRBD1. V was clipped by 4 bases and J by 1 base; unmatched bases: 6. The CDR3 consists of 15 residues. Germline V gene lookup returns CDR1 LNHDA and CDR2 SQIVND (reference sequence). Drawing the rest from reference TRBV19 and TRBJ1-1, the complete variable domain is DGGITQSPKYLFRKEGQNVTLSCEQNLNHDAMYWYRQDPGQGLRLIYYSQIVNDFQKGDIAEGYSVSREKKESFPLTVTSAQKNPTAFYLCASSTHRGTNTEAFFGQGTRLTVV.

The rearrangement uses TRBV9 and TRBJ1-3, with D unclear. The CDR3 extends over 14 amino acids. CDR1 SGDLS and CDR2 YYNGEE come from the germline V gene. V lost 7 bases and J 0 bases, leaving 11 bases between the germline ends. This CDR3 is CASSQQTSGNTIYF. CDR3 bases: TGTGCCAGCTCCCAGCAGACCTCTGGAAACACCATATATTTT.

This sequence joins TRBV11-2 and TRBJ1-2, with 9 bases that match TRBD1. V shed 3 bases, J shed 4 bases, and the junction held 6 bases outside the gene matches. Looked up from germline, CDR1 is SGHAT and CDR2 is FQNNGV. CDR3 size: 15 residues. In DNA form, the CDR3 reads TGTGCCAGCAGCTTCGAGGACAGGGGTCCCTATGGCTACACCTTC. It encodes CASSFEDRGPYGYTF.

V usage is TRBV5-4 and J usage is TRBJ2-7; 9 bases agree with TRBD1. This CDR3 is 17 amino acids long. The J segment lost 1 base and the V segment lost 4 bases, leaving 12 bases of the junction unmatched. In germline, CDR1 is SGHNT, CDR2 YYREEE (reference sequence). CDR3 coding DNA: TGTGCCAGCAGCCGGGTCCGGTCGGGACAGGGTTCCTACGAGCAGTACTTC. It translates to CASSRVRSGQGSYEQYF.

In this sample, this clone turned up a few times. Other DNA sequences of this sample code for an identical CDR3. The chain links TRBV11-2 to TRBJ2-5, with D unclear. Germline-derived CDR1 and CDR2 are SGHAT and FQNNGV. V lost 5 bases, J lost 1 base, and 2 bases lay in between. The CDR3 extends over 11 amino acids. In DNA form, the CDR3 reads TGTGCCAGCAGCATCCAAGAGACCCAGTACTTC. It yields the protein CASSIQETQYF.

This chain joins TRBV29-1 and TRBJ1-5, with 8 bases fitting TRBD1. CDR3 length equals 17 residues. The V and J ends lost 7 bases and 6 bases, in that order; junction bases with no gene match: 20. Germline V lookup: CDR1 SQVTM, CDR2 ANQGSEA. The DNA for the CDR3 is TGCAGCGAGAATTCAGGGGGCACGGCAGATTGTGCTCAGCCCCAGCATTTT. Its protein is CSENSGGTADCAQPQHF.

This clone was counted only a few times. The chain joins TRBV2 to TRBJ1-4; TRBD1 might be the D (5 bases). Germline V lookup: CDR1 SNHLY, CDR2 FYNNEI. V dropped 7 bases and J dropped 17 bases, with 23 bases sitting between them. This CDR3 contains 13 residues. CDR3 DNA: TGTGCCAGCACCCCCTCGGGGACCGGAGGGCCCTTTTTT. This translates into CASTPSGTGGPFF.

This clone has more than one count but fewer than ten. The CDR3 nucleotides are TGCGCCAGCAGCTTGGCTGGGGAACGGAGTCAGCCCCAGCATTTT. As protein: CASSLAGERSQPQHF. J is TRBJ1-5 and V is TRBV5-1; D not resolved. V dropped 0 bases and J dropped 6 bases, with 13 bases sitting between them. CDR3 size: 15 residues. Germline V CDR1 and CDR2: SGHRS, YFSETQ.

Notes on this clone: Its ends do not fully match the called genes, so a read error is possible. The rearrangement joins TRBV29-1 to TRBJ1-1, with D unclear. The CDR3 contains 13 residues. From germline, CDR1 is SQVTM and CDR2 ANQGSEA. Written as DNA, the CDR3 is TGCAGCGTCCACGGGCTCGTCAACATTGAAGCTTTCTTT. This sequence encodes CSVHGLVNIEAFF.

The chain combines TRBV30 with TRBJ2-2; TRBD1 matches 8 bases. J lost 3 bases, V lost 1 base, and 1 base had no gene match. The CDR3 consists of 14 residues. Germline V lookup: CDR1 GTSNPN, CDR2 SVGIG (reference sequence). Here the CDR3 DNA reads TGTGCCTGGAGTGGGACAGGGTACACCGGGGAGCTGTTTTTT. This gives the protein CAWSGTGYTGELFF. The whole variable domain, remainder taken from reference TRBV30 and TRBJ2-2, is SQTIHQWPATLVQPVGSPLSLECTVEGTSNPNLYWYRQAAGRGLQLLFYSVGIGQISSEVPQNLSASRPQDRQFILSSKKLLLSDSGFYLCAWSGTGYTGELFFGEGSRLTVL.

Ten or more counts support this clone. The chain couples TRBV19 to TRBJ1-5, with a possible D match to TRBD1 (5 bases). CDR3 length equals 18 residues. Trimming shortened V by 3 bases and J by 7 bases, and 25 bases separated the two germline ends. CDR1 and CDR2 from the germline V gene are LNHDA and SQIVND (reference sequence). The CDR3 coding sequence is TGTGCCAGTAGTATTGAGGGGTTTGACGTCGAGCTGATCCAGCCCCAGCATTTT. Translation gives CASSIEGFDVELIQPQHF. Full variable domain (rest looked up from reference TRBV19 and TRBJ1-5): DGGITQSPKYLFRKEGQNVTLSCEQNLNHDAMYWYRQDPGQGLRLIYYSQIVNDFQKGDIAEGYSVSREKKESFPLTVTSAQKNPTAFYLCASSIEGFDVELIQPQHFGDGTRLSIL.

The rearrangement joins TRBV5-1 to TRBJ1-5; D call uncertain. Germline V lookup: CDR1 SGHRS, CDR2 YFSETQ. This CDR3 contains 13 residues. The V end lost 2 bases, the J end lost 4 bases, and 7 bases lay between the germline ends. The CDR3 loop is CASSLEANQPQHF. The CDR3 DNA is TGCGCCAGCAGCTTAGAGGCTAATCAGCCCCAGCATTTT.

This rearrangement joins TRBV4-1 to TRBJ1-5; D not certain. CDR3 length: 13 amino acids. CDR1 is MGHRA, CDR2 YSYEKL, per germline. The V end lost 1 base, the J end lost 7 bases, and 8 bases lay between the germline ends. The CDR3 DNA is TGCGCCAGCAGCCAAGCATCCGGCCAGCCCCAGCATTTT. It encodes CASSQASGQPQHF.

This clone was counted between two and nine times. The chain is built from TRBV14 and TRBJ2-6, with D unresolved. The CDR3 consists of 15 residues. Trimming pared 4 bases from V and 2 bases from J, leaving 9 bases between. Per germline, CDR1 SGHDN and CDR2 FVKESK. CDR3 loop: CASSPRKAGANVLTF. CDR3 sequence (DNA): TGTGCCAGCAGCCCCCGGAAGGCTGGGGCCAACGTCCTGACTTTC.